This TCR beta chain was recorded in a study of T cell repertoires in cytomegalovirus infection. Study-level information: Well-studied HLA-B-restricted epitopes and recently identified HLA-C-restricted epitopes of CMV were both used in the study. In public TCR beta signatures, there were indications of both CMV infection and matching HLA type.

Comments on this clonotype: What it recognizes is unknown.

V dropped 2 bases and J dropped 4; count of bases not matched to a gene: 13. Germline lookup yields CDR1 SGHVS and CDR2 FQNEAQ. The CDR3 has 18 residues. TCRdb reprocessed the reads via MiXCR and lists one record per CDR3 protein. The sample holds roughly 800,000 distinct CDR3 sequences, roughly 28% seen once. The receptor comes from a human donor in good health (CMV status not recorded). Some clones in this sample may be carry-over from other donors' samples. The chain joins TRBV7-8 to TRBJ2-7, with 11 bases lining up with TRBD2. The specimen comprised cultured CD8+ T cells from PBMCs, sampled from culture after CMV antigen stimulation. The CDR3 spells CASSLNPPEVAGGYEQYF. The CDR3 DNA reads TGTGCCAGCAGCTTAAACCCGCCTGAGGTAGCGGGGGGGTACGAGCAGTACTTC.